Below, 20 T cell receptor beta chains from the same sample are listed, as sequenced in a study of T cell responses to AZD1222 COVID-19 vaccine. Generated by immunoSEQ multiplex PCR, the TCRdb table keeps only in-frame clones and is missing some. The table includes roughly 120,000 clones, approximately 89% detected once. Here the sequenced sample was peripheral blood, taken on day 0 of AZD1222 vaccination. These receptors were collected from an adult in good health.

The gene calls are TRBV6-2 or TRBV6-3 and TRBJ2-5; D is perhaps TRBD1 or TRBD2 (6 bases each). The germline gives CDR1 MNHEY, CDR2 SVGEGT. V shed 5 bases and J shed 9 bases, with 19 bases lying between them. The CDR3 extends over 14 amino acids. CDR3 nucleotide sequence: TGTGCCAGCAGTCCGGCTGGGGGGCCGTCGTCCCAGTACTTC. Translated: CASSPAGGPSSQYF.

The J gene is TRBJ1-6, the V gene TRBV3-1 (or the pseudogene TRBV3-2); unclear D gene. Germline V gene sequence: CDR1 LGHDT, CDR2 YNNKEL (reference sequence). The V end lost 1 base, the J end lost 7 bases, and 8 bases lay between the germline ends. The CDR3 runs 14 residues. In DNA, the CDR3 is TGTGCCAGCAGCCAAGTGGAAGGCAATTCACCCCTCCACTTT. Translation: CASSQVEGNSPLHF.

This chain uses TRBV7-3 with TRBJ1-1; D is unresolved. Trimming pared 5 bases from V and 5 bases from J, leaving 18 bases between. This CDR3 is built from 15 residues. CDR1 and CDR2 (germline): SGHTA, FQGTGA. CDR3 in amino acids: CASSLTRVGETEAFF. CDR3 DNA sequence: TGTGCCAGCAGCCTCACGCGGGTCGGTGAGACTGAAGCTTTCTTT. Drawing the rest from reference TRBV7-3 and TRBJ1-1, the complete variable domain is GAGVSQTPSNKVTEKGKYVELRCDPISGHTALYWYRQSLGQGPEFLIYFQGTGAADDSGLPNDRFFAVRPEGSVSTLKIQRTERGDSAVYLCASSLTRVGETEAFFGQGTRLTVV.

The chain links TRBV28 to TRBJ1-4, with D perhaps matching TRBD1 (5 bases). Between the trimmed V and J ends, which lost 5 bases and 5 bases, there was a span of 15 bases. Germline CDR1 is MDHEN and CDR2 is SYDVKM. This CDR3 is 15 amino acids long. CDR3 region: CASSTIGTGNEKLFF. CDR3 bases: TGTGCCAGCAGTACAATTGGGACTGGGAATGAAAAACTGTTTTTT.

This clone was counted only a few times. The sample holds other DNA sequences that translate to the same CDR3. The rearrangement joins TRBV11-3 to TRBJ1-1; D is undetermined. The V end was cut by 1 base, the J end by 5 bases, with 8 bases between. This CDR3 spans 13 amino acids. Looked up from germline, CDR1 is SGHNT and CDR2 is YENEEA. The CDR3 sequence is CASSLVPGTEAFF. In DNA, the CDR3 is TGTGCCAGCAGCTTAGTTCCTGGGACTGAAGCTTTCTTT.

V usage is TRBV10-3 and J usage is TRBJ1-3; 8 positions agree with TRBD1. The ends lost 6 bases at V and 3 bases at J; junction bases unmatched: 1. CDR3 length equals 13 residues. Germline V lookup: CDR1 ENHRY, CDR2 SYGVKD. CDR3 DNA sequence: TGTGCCATCAGGACAGGGGATGGAAACACCATATATTTT. It codes for CAIRTGDGNTIYF.

This clone was found once. V gene TRBV7-2 combines with J gene TRBJ1-5; D is ambiguous. Germline CDR1 and CDR2: SGHTA and FQGNSA. The CDR3 contains 17 residues. Trimming took off 5 bases at V and 0 bases at J, with 17 bases between the two ends. For the CDR3, the DNA is TGTGCCAGCAGCGCCGATATGTTTGGGTATAGCAATCAGCCCCAGCATTTT. Translation gives CASSADMFGYSNQPQHF.

The rearrangement links TRBV7-6 to TRBJ1-6, with D tentatively TRBD1 (5 bases). Trimming took off 5 bases at V and 9 bases at J, with 14 bases between the two ends. This CDR3 region has 14 residues. CDR1 and CDR2 from the germline V gene are SGHVS and FNYEAQ. CDR3 in DNA: TGTGCCAGCAGCGACGACAGTCTGTCTTCACCCCTCCACTTT. It specifies CASSDDSLSSPLHF.

This chain joins TRBV7-8 and TRBJ2-7; 8 bases are shared with TRBD1. The CDR3 loop spans 14 amino acids. With V trimmed by 5 bases and J by 2 bases, 5 bases remained unmatched. Looked up from germline, CDR1 is SGHVS and CDR2 is FQNEAQ. CDR3 loop: CASSRDRITYEQYF. The CDR3 bases are TGTGCCAGCAGCCGGGACAGGATAACCTACGAGCAGTACTTC.

V usage is TRBV11-2 and J usage is TRBJ2-1; D possibly corresponds to TRBD2 (6 bases). This CDR3 is built from 14 residues. Germline V gene sequence: CDR1 SGHAT, CDR2 FQNNGV. Trimming removed 5 bases from V and 6 bases from J, with 14 bases in between. CDR3 coding DNA: TGTGCCAGCAGCCCGATACTAGCCCCCAATGAGCAGTTCTTC. It encodes CASSPILAPNEQFF.

J is TRBJ2-3 and V is TRBV28; D is unclear. V was cut by 7 bases and J by 0 bases, with 8 bases left in between. From germline, CDR1 is MDHEN and CDR2 SYDVKM. This CDR3 comprises 13 residues. Written as DNA, the CDR3 is TGTGCCAGCACCCTCTCTAGCACAGATACGCAGTATTTT. This codes for CASTLSSTDTQYF.

The chain links TRBV28 to TRBJ1-1, with no clear D. The CDR3 length is 13 residues. The V end was cut by 5 bases, the J end by 10 bases, with 17 bases between. Germline values: CDR1 MDHEN, CDR2 SYDVKM. CDR3 sequence (DNA): TGTGCCAGCAGTCCCTCCGATGGAGGGCGAGCTTTCTTT. Residues: CASSPSDGGRAFF. Looking up the rest from reference TRBV28 and TRBJ1-1 gives the full variable domain: DVKVTQSSRYLVKRTGEKVFLECVQDMDHENMFWYRQDPGLGLRLIYFSYDVKMKEKGDIPEGYSVSREKKERFSLILESASTNQTSMYLCASSPSDGGRAFFGQGTRLTVV.

The chain uses TRBV4-3 and TRBJ1-3; D remains unclear. Trimming left V 1 base short and J 0 bases short, with 13 bases between. CDR1 is LGHNA and CDR2 is YSLEER in the germline V gene. This CDR3 has 17 amino acids. For the CDR3, the DNA is TGCGCCAGCAGCCAAGCCTCCCAGACGAGCTCTGGAAACACCATATATTTT. Protein: CASSQASQTSSGNTIYF.

The V call is TRBV24-1, the J call TRBJ1-6; maybe TRBD1 (5 bases). The CDR3 covers 11 residues. Germline CDR1 is KGHDR and CDR2 is SFDVKD. V gave up 11 bases and J gave up 9 bases, with 10 bases separating them. This CDR3 reads CAIGRGSPLHF. The CDR3 nucleotides are TGTGCCATCGGGAGGGGTTCACCCCTCCACTTT.

The V gene is TRBV7-9, the J gene TRBJ2-3; D not certain. V lost 7 bases, J lost 1 base, and 12 bases lay in between. Germline lookup yields CDR1 SEHNR and CDR2 FQNEAQ (reference sequence). The CDR3 runs to 14 residues. CDR3 in amino acids: CASTEAGGTDTQYF. CDR3 coding DNA: TGTGCCAGCACCGAAGCCGGCGGCACAGATACGCAGTATTTT.

J is TRBJ2-3 and V is TRBV5-5; TRBD2 is a possible D gene (5 bases). CDR1 is SGHKS and CDR2 is YYEKEE in the germline V gene (reference sequence). The V gene lost 0 bases and the J gene lost 10 bases, with 12 bases spanning the gap. The CDR3 has 13 amino acids. The CDR3, as DNA: TGTGCCAGCAGCTTGGGAGGGATCGGTGCGCAGTATTTT. This translates into CASSLGGIGAQYF.

This chain joins TRBV5-6 and TRBJ2-7, with D perhaps matching TRBD1 or TRBD2 (5 bases each). V was pared by 5 bases and J by 3 bases, with 15 bases between. Germline CDR1 and CDR2: SGHDT and YYEEEE. This CDR3 spans 14 amino acids. This CDR3 is CASRKRDGLYEQYF. The CDR3, as DNA: TGTGCCAGCAGGAAAAGGGACGGTCTCTACGAGCAGTACTTC.

The chain recombines TRBV4-2 with TRBJ1-6; 9 bases fit TRBD1. CDR3 length equals 15 residues. Germline CDR1 is LGHNA and CDR2 is YNFKEQ. Unmatched junction bases numbered 4, after V lost 2 bases and J lost 8 bases. The CDR3 reads CASSQPGTGYSPLHF. In DNA, the CDR3 is TGTGCCAGCAGCCAACCCGGGACAGGGTATTCACCCCTCCACTTT.

V gene TRBV5-1 combines with J gene TRBJ2-7, with 9 bases fitting TRBD1. The CDR3 is made up of 14 amino acids. V lost 4 bases to trimming and J lost 7 bases; unmatched junction nucleotides: 9. Germline V gene lookup returns CDR1 SGHRS and CDR2 YFSETQ. The CDR3 here is CASSRTGTGREQYF. The CDR3 nucleotides are TGCGCCAGCAGCCGAACCGGGACAGGGCGGGAGCAGTACTTC.

In its sample, this clone was seen once. The rearrangement uses TRBV19 and TRBJ1-2; D is possibly TRBD1 (5 bases). The CDR3 is made up of 16 amino acids. The germline V gene encodes CDR1 LNHDA and CDR2 SQIVND (reference sequence). Trimming cost V 6 bases and J 7 bases, with 24 bases left between them. The CDR3 DNA follows: TGTGCCAGTAGGTCCCCCCGAGGGACGTCCGCCGGTGGCTACACCTTC. Amino acid sequence: CASRSPRGTSAGGYTF.